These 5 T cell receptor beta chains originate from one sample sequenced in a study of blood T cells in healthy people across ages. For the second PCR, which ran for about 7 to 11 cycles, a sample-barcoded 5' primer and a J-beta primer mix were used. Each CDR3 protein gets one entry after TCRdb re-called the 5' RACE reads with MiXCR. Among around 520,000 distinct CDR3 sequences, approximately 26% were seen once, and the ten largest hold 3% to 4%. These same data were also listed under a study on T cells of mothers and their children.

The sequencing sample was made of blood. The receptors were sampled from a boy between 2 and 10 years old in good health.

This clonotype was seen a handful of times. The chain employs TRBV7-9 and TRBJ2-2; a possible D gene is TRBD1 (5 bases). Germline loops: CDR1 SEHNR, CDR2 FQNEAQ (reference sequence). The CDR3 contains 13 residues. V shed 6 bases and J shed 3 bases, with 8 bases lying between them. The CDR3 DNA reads TGTGCCAGCAGGGGGCAAGACACCGGGGAGCTGTTTTTT. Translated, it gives CASRGQDTGELFF.

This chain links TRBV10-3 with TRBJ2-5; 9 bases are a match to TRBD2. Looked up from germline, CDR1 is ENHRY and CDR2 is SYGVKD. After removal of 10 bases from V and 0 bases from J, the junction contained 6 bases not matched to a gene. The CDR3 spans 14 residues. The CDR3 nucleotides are TGTGCCAGTAGACTAGCGGAGAACCAAGAGACCCAGTACTTC. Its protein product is CASRLAENQETQYF.

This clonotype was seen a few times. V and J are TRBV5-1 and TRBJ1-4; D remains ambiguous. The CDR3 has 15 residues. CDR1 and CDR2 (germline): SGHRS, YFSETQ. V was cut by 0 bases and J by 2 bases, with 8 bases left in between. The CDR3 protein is CASSLGRITNEKLFF. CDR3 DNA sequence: TGCGCCAGCAGCTTGGGACGGATTACTAATGAAAAACTGTTTTTT.

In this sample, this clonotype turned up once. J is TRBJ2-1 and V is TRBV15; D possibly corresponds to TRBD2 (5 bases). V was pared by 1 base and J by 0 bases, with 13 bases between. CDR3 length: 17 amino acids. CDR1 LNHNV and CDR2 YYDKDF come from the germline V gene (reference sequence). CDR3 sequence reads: CATSRGVQRSSYNEQFF. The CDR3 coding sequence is TGTGCCACCAGCAGAGGAGTTCAGCGGAGCTCCTACAATGAGCAGTTCTTC.

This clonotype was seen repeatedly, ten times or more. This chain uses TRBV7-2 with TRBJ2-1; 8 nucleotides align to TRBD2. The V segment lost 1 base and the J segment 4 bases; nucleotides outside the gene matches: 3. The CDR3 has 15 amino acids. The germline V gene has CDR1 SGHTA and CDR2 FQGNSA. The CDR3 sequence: CASSLELAVYNEQFF. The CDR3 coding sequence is TGTGCCAGCAGCTTAGAACTAGCGGTATACAATGAGCAGTTCTTC.